The rows below give T cell receptor beta chains drawn from one sample of a study of T cell responses to AZD1222 COVID-19 vaccine. This table comes from immunoSEQ multiplex PCR, and its TCRdb copy is limited to in-frame clones, with some not included. The repertoire holds around 100,000 clones, with about 86% as singletons. The sequences come from peripheral blood, collected on day 0 of AZD1222 vaccination. The receptors come from an adult in good health. The CDR3 runs from the conserved cysteine through the conserved F or W. A D gene is named only where the DNA matches it firmly. Size is stated for part of the rows, as once, few or many counts, or as a class when the clone is expanded.

D gene	clone size	CDR3 length	J gene	V gene	CDR3 DNA	CDR3 protein
-	-	14	TRBJ2-3	TRBV24-1	TGTGCCACCAGTGCCAGGGGAGGCACAGATACGCAGTATTTT	CATSARGGTDTQYF
TRBD1	-	14	TRBJ1-1	TRBV2	TGTGCCAGCAGGAAGGACAGGGGTATGGGTGAAGCTTTCTTT	CASRKDRGMGEAFF
-	-	14	TRBJ1-2	TRBV9	TGTGCCAGCAGCGTAGATACTGGGCACTATGGCTACACCTTC	CASSVDTGHYGYTF
-	-	13	TRBJ2-5	TRBV30	TGTGCCTGGAGTGTAAGGCAGGGGGAGACCCAGTACTTC	CAWSVRQGETQYF
TRBD2	-	14	TRBJ2-3	TRBV29-1	TGCAGCGTTCACCTAGCGGGAGGGTTAGATACGCAGTATTTT	CSVHLAGGLDTQYF
-	-	15	TRBJ2-3	TRBV6-5	TGTGCCAGCAGCCCGGGGACATCTAGCACAGATACGCAGTATTTT	CASSPGTSSTDTQYF
-	-	11	TRBJ1-4	TRBV12-3/TRBV12-4	TGTGCCAGCAGTTTTGGTGAAAAACTGTTTTTT	CASSFGEKLFF
TRBD2	-	15	TRBJ2-1	TRBV5-4	TGTGCCAGCAGTACGGGGGGGACTATCCTCAATGAGCAGTTCTTC	CASSTGGTILNEQFF
-	few	12	TRBJ1-2	TRBV6-1	TGTGCCAGCAGTGAAGGGTTCTATGGCTACACCTTC	CASSEGFYGYTF
TRBD1	-	15	TRBJ2-7	TRBV27	TGTGCCAGCAGTACAGGGGGTGAAGGAAAATACGAGCAGTACTTC	CASSTGGEGKYEQYF
TRBD1	-	16	TRBJ1-4	TRBV18	TGTGCCAGCTCACTAAACCAGGGGGACGCTAATGAAAAACTGTTTTTT	CASSLNQGDANEKLFF
-	-	17	TRBJ1-2	TRBV29-1	TGCAGCGTTTTAAATACAGGACCGGAGGGGTGGAACTATGGCTACACCTTC	CSVLNTGPEGWNYGYTF
TRBD1	-	13	TRBJ1-2	TRBV9	TGTGCCAGCAGCGCAGGGGGCAACTATGGCTACACCTTC	CASSAGGNYGYTF
-	-	12	TRBJ2-4	TRBV7-9	TGTGCCAGCAGCGTAGATGAAAACATTCAGTACTTC	CASSVDENIQYF
TRBD1	-	17	TRBJ2-3	TRBV3-1/TRBV3-2	TGTGCCAGCAGCCCTTACACCGGGACAGGGGTTCTAGATACGCAGTATTTT	CASSPYTGTGVLDTQYF
TRBD1	-	14	TRBJ1-3	TRBV29-1	TGCAGCGTAGGGACAGGCATCGCCGGAGACACCATATATTTT	CSVGTGIAGDTIYF
-	-	16	TRBJ1-6	TRBV27	TGTGCCAGCAGTTTCGGGGGGCCGGGGGTTAATTCACCCCTCCACTTT	CASSFGGPGVNSPLHF
TRBD1	once	15	TRBJ2-5	TRBV4-3	TGCGCCAGCAGCCAGGGTCCGGGACAGGGGAAGACCCAGTACTTC	CASSQGPGQGKTQYF
-	-	12	TRBJ2-7	TRBV5-1	TGCGCCAGCAGCTTGGGGGAGTACGAGCAGTACTTC	CASSLGEYEQYF
TRBD1	-	12	TRBJ1-2	TRBV6-4	TGTGCCAGCAAGGACAGGGGGTATGGCTACACCTTC	CASKDRGYGYTF
-	-	13	TRBJ2-2	TRBV11-3	TGTGCCAGCAGCCTAGGTTTATTTGGGGAGCTGTTTTTT	CASSLGLFGELFF
-	-	16	TRBJ2-7	TRBV18	TGTGCCAGCTCACCCGGGGCGGGACAGCGTGAGAACGAGCAGTACTTC	CASSPGAGQRENEQYF
-	-	16	TRBJ2-7	TRBV5-6	TGTGCCAGCAGCTTGCTCGACGGGGTTCGATCCTACGAGCAGTACTTC	CASSLLDGVRSYEQYF
TRBD1	-	18	TRBJ2-2	TRBV9	TGTGCCAGCAGCGTAGGGGACAGGGGGCGTGCGAACACCGGGGAGCTGTTTTTT	CASSVGDRGRANTGELFF
-	-	15	TRBJ2-7	TRBV7-9	TGTGCCAGCAGCTTGACAGGCCCCTCGAGGTACGAGCAGTACTTC	CASSLTGPSRYEQYF
TRBD1	-	15	TRBJ2-2	TRBV7-2	TGTGCCAGCAGCTTAGCGACAGGGGGCACCGGGGAGCTGTTTTTT	CASSLATGGTGELFF
-	-	10	TRBJ1-3	TRBV12-3/TRBV12-4	TGTGCCAGCAGTTTATACACCATATATTTT	CASSLYTIYF
-	-	14	TRBJ2-3	TRBV11-3	TGTGCCAGCAGCTTAGTTGTTAGGTCAGATACGCAGTATTTT	CASSLVVRSDTQYF
TRBD1	few	17	TRBJ2-1	TRBV6-6	TGTGCCAGCAGTCAATCACCGGGACAGGGGGCCCACAATGAGCAGTTCTTC	CASSQSPGQGAHNEQFF
TRBD2	-	16	TRBJ2-1	TRBV11-3	TGTGCCAGCAGCTTAGCTCTAGCGGGAGCCTACAATGAGCAGTTCTTC	CASSLALAGAYNEQFF
-	-	14	TRBJ2-7	TRBV13	TGTGCCAGCAGCCCGCGGGACAGAGTTTACGAGCAGTACTTC	CASSPRDRVYEQYF
-	-	15	TRBJ2-2	TRBV19	TGTGCCAGTAGTATCGGACAGTCGAACACCGGGGAGCTGTTTTTT	CASSIGQSNTGELFF
TRBD1	-	13	TRBJ1-2	TRBV5-3	TGTGCCAGAAGGCTGACAGGGGGCTATGGCTACACCTTC	CARRLTGGYGYTF
TRBD1	-	14	TRBJ2-4	TRBV6-2/TRBV6-3	TGTGCCAGCAGTTACGACAGGGCGCAAAACATTCAGTACTTC	CASSYDRAQNIQYF
TRBD1	few	15	TRBJ2-7	TRBV18	TGTGCCAGCTCAGAGGGACAGGGACTCTGGGGCGAGCAGTACTTC	CASSEGQGLWGEQYF
TRBD2	-	16	TRBJ2-3	TRBV5-1	TGCGCCAGCAGCTTGGGACTAGCGGATAGCACAGATACGCAGTATTTT	CASSLGLADSTDTQYF
-	-	15	TRBJ1-5	TRBV6-1	TGTGCCAGCAGTGAAGGGCCCGCGGGCGGTCAGCCCCAGCATTTT	CASSEGPAGGQPQHF
TRBD2	-	15	TRBJ2-5	TRBV7-9	TGTGCCAGCAGCAACCTAGCGGGAGGTAGGGAGACCCAGTACTTC	CASSNLAGGRETQYF
TRBD1	-	20	TRBJ2-3	TRBV2	TGTGCCAGCAGTGGAATCCGGAGTGGCAGGGGGTATGCTAGCACAGATACGCAGTATTTT	CASSGIRSGRGYASTDTQYF
-	-	14	TRBJ1-5	TRBV7-8	TGTGCCAGCAGCAACCTCGAGGGCCATCAGCCCCAGCATTTT	CASSNLEGHQPQHF
-	-	12	TRBJ2-5	TRBV6-6	TGTGCCAGCAGGACTGCACAAGAGACCCAGTACTTC	CASRTAQETQYF
-	-	12	TRBJ2-7	TRBV6-5	TGTGCCAGCAGGAAAGGAACCTACGAGCAGTACTTC	CASRKGTYEQYF
TRBD1	-	13	TRBJ1-6	TRBV11-2	TGTGCCAGCAGTCCGACAGGGGACTCACCCCTCCACTTT	CASSPTGDSPLHF
-	-	11	TRBJ1-4	TRBV20-1	TGCAGTGCTAGCAGGTCTGAAAAACTGTTTTTT	CSASRSEKLFF